This entry describes one T cell receptor beta chain. The antigen is undetermined. The use of genomic DNA as template underpinned the TCR beta VDJ and CDR3 profiling. TCRdb used MiXCR to reprocess the reads, holding one entry per CDR3 protein. The data show about 200,000 distinct CDR3 sequences, roughly 60% seen once. This entry belongs to a study of CD8+CD57+ T cells in acquired aplastic anemia. In the study overall: The study obtained an average of around 3.1 ug of DNA from sorted CD4+ and CD8+ cells.

Overall study results and limits: Controls did not differ significantly from patients in CD8+ Simpson's diversity. The same twenty-nine CD8+ CDR3 sequences occurred in patients and in controls.

Before being chosen for sequencing, patients had shown CD8+CD57+ cell expansion by flow cytometry. Patients had undergone no therapy by the time their blood was sampled. The V gene lost 10 bases and the J gene lost 7 bases, with 23 bases spanning the gap. The germline V gene has CDR1 SGHTA and CDR2 FQGNSA. The CDR3 is 15 amino acids. The sample comprised sorted CD4+, CD8+, or CD8+CD57+ T cells (not recorded which) from PBMCs. The sequence was obtained from a human donor with aplastic anemia. The rearrangement links TRBV7-2 to TRBJ1-5; D call uncertain. CDR3 region: CATRREGAGGQPQHF. Here the CDR3 DNA reads TGTGCCACCAGAAGGGAGGGAGCGGGAGGGCAGCCCCAGCATTTT. Supplemented by reference TRBV7-2 and TRBJ1-5, the full variable domain reads GAGVSQSPSNKVTEKGKDVELRCDPISGHTALYWYRQSLGQGLEFLIYFQGNSAPDKSGLPSDRFSAERTGGSVSTLTIQRTQQEDSAVYLCATRREGAGGQPQHFGDGTRLSIL.